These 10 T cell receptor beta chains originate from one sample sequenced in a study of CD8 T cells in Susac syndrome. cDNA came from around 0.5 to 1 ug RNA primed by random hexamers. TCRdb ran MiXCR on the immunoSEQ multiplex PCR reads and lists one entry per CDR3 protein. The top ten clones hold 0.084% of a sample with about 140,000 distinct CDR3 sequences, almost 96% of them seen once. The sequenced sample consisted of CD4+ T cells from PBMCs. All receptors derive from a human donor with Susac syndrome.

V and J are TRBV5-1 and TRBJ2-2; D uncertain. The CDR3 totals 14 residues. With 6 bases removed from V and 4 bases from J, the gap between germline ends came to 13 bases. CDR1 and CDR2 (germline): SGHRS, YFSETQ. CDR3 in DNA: TGCGCCAGCACCACTGGTGATGGCACCGGGGAGCTGTTTTTT. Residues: CASTTGDGTGELFF.

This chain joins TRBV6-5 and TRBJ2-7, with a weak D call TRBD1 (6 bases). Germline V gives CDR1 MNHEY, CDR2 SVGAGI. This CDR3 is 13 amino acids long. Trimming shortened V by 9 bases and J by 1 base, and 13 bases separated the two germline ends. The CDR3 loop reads CASSGTRSYEQYF. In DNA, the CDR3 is TGTGCCAGTTCCGGGACAAGGTCCTACGAGCAGTACTTC.

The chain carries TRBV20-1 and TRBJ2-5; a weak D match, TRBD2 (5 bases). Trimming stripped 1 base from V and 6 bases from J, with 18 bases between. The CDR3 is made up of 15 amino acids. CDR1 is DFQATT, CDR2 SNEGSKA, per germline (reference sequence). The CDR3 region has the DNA TGCAGTGCTAGAGTCCGAGTGCGGGCAGCAAAGACCCAGTACTTC. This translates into CSARVRVRAAKTQYF.

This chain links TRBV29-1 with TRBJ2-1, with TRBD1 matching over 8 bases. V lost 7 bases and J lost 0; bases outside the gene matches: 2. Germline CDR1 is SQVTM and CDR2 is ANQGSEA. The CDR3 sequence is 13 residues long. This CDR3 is CSGGQGSYNEQFF. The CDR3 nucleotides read TGCAGCGGTGGACAGGGCTCCTACAATGAGCAGTTCTTC.

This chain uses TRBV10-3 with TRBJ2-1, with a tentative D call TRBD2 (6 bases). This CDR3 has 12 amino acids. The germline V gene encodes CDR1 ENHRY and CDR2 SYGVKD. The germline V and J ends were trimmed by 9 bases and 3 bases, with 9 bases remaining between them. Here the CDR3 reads CAIRDFYNEQFF. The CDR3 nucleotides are TGTGCCATTCGGGACTTCTACAATGAGCAGTTCTTC.

CDR3 bases: TGCGCCAGCAGCCCTTCAGAGCAGGCGACCAATGAAAAACTGTTTTTT. Its translation: CASSPSEQATNEKLFF. The chain uses TRBV4-1 and TRBJ1-4; D is undetermined. The V and J ends lost 4 bases and 5 bases respectively, with 17 bases between them. The CDR3 runs 16 residues. Germline V gives CDR1 MGHRA, CDR2 YSYEKL.

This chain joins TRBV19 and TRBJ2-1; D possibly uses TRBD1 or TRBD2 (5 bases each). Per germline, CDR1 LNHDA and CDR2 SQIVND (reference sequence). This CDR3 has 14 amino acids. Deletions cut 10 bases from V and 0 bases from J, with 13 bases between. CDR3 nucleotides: TGTGCCACAAGTCCAGGGAGCTCCTACAATGAGCAGTTCTTC. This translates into CATSPGSSYNEQFF.

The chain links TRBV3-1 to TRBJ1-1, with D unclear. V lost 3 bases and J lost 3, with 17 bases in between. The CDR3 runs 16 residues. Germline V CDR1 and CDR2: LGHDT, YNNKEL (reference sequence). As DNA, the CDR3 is TGTGCCAGCAGCCATGGAGTAGTAAGGCTCTACACTGAAGCTTTCTTT. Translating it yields CASSHGVVRLYTEAFF.

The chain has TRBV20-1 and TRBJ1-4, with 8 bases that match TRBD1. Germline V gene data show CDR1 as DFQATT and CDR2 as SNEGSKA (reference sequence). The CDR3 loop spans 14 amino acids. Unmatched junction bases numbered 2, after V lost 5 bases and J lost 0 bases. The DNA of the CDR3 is TGCAGTGCTCAGGGGGCCTCAACTAATGAAAAACTGTTTTTT. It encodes CSAQGASTNEKLFF.

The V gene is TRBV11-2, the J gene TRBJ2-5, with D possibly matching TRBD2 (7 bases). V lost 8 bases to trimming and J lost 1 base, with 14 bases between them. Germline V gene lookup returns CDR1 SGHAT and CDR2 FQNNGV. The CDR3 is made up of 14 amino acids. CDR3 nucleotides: TGTGCCAGCCGACGGGGGGCTCGCCAAGAGACCCAGTACTTC. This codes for CASRRGARQETQYF.